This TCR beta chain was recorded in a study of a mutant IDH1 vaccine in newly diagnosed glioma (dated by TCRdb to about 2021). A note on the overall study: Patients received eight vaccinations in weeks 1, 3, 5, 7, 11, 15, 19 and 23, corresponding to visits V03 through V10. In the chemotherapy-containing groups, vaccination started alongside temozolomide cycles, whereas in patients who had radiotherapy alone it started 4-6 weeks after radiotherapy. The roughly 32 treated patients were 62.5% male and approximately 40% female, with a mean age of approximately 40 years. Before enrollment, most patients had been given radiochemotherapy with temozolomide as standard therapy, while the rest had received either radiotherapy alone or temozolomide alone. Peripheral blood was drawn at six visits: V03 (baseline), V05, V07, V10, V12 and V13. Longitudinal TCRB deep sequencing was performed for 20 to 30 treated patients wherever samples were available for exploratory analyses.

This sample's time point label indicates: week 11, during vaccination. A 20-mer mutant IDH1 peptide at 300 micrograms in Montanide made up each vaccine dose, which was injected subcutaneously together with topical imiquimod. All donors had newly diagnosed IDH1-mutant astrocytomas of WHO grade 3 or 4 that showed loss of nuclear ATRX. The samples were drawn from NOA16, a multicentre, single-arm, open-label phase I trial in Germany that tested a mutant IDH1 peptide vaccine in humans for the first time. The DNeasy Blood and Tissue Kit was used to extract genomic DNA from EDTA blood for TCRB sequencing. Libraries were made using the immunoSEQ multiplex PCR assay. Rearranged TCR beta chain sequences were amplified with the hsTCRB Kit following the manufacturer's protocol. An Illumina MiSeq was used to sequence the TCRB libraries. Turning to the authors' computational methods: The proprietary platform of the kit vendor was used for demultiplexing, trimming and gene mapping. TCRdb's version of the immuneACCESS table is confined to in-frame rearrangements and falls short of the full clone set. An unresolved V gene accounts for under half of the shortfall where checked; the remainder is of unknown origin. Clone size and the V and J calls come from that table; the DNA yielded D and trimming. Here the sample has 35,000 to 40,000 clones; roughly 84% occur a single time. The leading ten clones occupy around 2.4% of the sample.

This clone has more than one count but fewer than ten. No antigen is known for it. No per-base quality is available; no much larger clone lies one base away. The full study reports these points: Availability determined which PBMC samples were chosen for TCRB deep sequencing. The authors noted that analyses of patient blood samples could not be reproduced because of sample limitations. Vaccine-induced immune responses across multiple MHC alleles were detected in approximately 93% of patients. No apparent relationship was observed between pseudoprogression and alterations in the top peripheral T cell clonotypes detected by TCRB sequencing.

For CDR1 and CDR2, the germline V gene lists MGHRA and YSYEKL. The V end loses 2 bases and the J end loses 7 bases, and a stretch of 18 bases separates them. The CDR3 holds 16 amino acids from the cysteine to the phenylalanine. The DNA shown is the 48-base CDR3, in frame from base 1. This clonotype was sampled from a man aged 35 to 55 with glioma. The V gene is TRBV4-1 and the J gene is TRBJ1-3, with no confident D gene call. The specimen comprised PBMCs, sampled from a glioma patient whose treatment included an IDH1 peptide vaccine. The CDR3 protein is CASSQSLLMGRNTIYF. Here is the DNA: TGCGCCAGCAGCCAATCGTTACTGATGGGAAGGAACACCATATATTTT.